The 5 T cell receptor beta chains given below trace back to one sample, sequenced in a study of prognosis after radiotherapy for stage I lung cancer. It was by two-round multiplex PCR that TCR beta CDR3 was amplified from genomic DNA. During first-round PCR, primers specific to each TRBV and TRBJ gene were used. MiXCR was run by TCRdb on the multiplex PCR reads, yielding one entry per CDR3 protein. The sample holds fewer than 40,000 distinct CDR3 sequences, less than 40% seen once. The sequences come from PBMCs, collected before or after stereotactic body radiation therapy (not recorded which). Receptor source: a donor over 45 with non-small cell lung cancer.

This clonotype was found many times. The CDR3 loop reads CASSSDSGGAVSPLHF. The CDR3, as DNA: TGTGCCAGCTCATCCGATTCAGGGGGCGCAGTATCACCCCTCCACTTT. The V gene is TRBV18, the J gene TRBJ1-6, with TRBD1 identical over 8 bases. Germline CDR1 KGHSH, CDR2 LQKENI. V lost 5 bases to trimming and J lost 10 bases; unmatched junction nucleotides: 13. This CDR3 has 16 amino acids.

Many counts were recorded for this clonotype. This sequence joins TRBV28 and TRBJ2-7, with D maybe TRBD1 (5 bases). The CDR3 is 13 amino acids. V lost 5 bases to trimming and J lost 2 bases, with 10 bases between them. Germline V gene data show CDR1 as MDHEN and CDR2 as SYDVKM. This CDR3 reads CASSQGSPYEQYF. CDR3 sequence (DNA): TGTGCCAGCAGTCAGGGTAGCCCCTACGAGCAGTACTTC. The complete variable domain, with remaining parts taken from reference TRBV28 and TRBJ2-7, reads DVKVTQSSRYLVKRTGEKVFLECVQDMDHENMFWYRQDPGLGLRLIYFSYDVKMKEKGDIPEGYSVSREKKERFSLILESASTNQTSMYLCASSQGSPYEQYFGPGTRLTVT.

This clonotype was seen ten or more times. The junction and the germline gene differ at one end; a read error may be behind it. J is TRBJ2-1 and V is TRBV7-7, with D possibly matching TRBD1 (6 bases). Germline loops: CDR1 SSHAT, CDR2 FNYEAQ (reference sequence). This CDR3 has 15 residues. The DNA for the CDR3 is TGTGCTAGCAGCCAAGGAGGACAGCCTTACAATGAGCAGTTCTTC. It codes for CASSQGGQPYNEQFF.

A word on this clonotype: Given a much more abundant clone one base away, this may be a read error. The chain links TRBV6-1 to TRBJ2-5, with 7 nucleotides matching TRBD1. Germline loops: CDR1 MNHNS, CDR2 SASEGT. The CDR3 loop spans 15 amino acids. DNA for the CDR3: TGTGCCAGCAGCGCAGACAGGGTTGGACAAGGGACCCAGTACTTC. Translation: CASSADRVGQGTQYF.

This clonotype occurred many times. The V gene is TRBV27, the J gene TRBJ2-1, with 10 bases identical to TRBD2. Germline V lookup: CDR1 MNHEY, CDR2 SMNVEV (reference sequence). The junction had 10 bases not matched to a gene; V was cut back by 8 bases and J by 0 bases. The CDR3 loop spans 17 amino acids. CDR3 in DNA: TGTGCCAGCGGGTTACTAGCGGGACGGAGCTCCTACAATGAGCAGTTCTTC. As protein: CASGLLAGRSSYNEQFF.